These T cell receptor beta chains were read from a single sample in a study of blood T cell repertoires in COVID-19. Using immunoSEQ multiplex PCR, the repertoire was profiled, and TCRdb retains in-frame clones only, with some absent. The sample has more than 200,000 clones, roughly nine tenths seen once. Source material: PBMCs or T cells enriched from blood (not recorded which). Receptor source: a man aged 25 to 45 who had recovered from COVID-19. Each CDR3 is given with its conserved first and last residue. D genes are given only for firm matches. Rows give clone size only sometimes, using once, few, many, or a class for an expanded clone.

size: NA; D: NA; J: TRBJ1-2; V: TRBV19; DNA: TGTGCCAGTAGTCCCCGGGGAGGGCCCAGCCCTATTTATGGCTACACCTTC; CDR3: CASSPRGGPSPIYGYTF
size: NA; D: NA; J: TRBJ2-5; V: TRBV24-1; DNA: TGTGCCACCAGTGATTCTAGGGGGGAGACCCAGTACTTC; CDR3: CATSDSRGETQYF
size: NA; D: NA; J: TRBJ1-2; V: TRBV7-2; DNA: TGTGCCAGCAGCTGGGAGACAGGCCCAGCTAACTATGGCTACACCTTC; CDR3: CASSWETGPANYGYTF
size: once; D: TRBD2; J: TRBJ2-1; V: TRBV4-2; DNA: TGTGCCAGCAGCCAACCTCTTGGGACTAGCGCGAACAATGAGCAGTTCTTC; CDR3: CASSQPLGTSANNEQFF
size: NA; D: NA; J: TRBJ1-1; V: TRBV29-1; DNA: TGCAGCGTTGCTAGGGGCGAAGGTTCTGAAGCTTTCTTT; CDR3: CSVARGEGSEAFF
size: NA; D: TRBD1; J: TRBJ1-2; V: TRBV2; DNA: TGTGCCAGCAGTGCGGGACAGGGGGTATGGTATGGCTACACCTTC; CDR3: CASSAGQGVWYGYTF
size: few; D: NA; J: TRBJ1-4; V: TRBV1; DNA: TGCACCACCCACCCTAACAGGGGGCAGGGTGAAAAACTGTTTTTT; CDR3: CTTHPNRGQGEKLFF
size: NA; D: NA; J: TRBJ1-2; V: TRBV5-6; DNA: TGTGCCAGCAGCTTTTTCGTGGTGGGGGCGGACTATGGCTACACCTTC; CDR3: CASSFFVVGADYGYTF
size: NA; D: NA; J: TRBJ1-2; V: TRBV24-1; DNA: TGTGCCACCAGTGACGGGCCAAGGGGAGGCTACACCTTC; CDR3: CATSDGPRGGYTF
size: NA; D: TRBD1; J: TRBJ1-2; V: TRBV18; DNA: TGTGCCAGCTCACCACCCACGGGACAGGGGGCGCCTCACTATGGCTACACCTTC; CDR3: CASSPPTGQGAPHYGYTF
size: NA; D: TRBD2; J: TRBJ2-7; V: TRBV7-2; DNA: TGTGCCAGCAGCCCACGTCGCGGGGGTGGGTACGAGCAGTACTTC; CDR3: CASSPRRGGGYEQYF
size: NA; D: NA; J: TRBJ1-2; V: TRBV27; DNA: TGTGCCAGCACCTCGAATCTCCACTATAACTATGGCTACACCTTC; CDR3: CASTSNLHYNYGYTF
size: NA; D: NA; J: TRBJ2-2; V: TRBV9; DNA: TGTGCCAGCAGCGTAGCTCCGGCCGGGGAGCTGTTTTTT; CDR3: CASSVAPAGELFF
size: NA; D: TRBD2; J: TRBJ2-2; V: TRBV19; DNA: TGTGCCAGTAGTATAGAACTAGCGGGGAACACCGGGGAGCTGTTTTTT; CDR3: CASSIELAGNTGELFF
size: NA; D: NA; J: TRBJ2-5; V: TRBV7-9; DNA: TGTGCCAGCAGCTTATGGGGGGTTCAAGAGACCCAGTACTTC; CDR3: CASSLWGVQETQYF
size: few; D: NA; J: TRBJ2-1; V: TRBV28; DNA: TGTGCCAGCAGCGTCTCCTCGTCTGAGCAGTTCTTC; CDR3: CASSVSSSEQFF
size: once; D: NA; J: TRBJ2-3; V: TRBV3-1/TRBV3-2; DNA: TGTGCCAGCAGCCGCCCACCGGGACTCACTCCTTCTTTT; CDR3: CASSRPPGLTPSF
size: NA; D: NA; J: TRBJ2-7; V: TRBV5-1; DNA: TGCGCCAGCAGCTTGTTAGGGGACGAGCAGTACTTC; CDR3: CASSLLGDEQYF
size: NA; D: NA; J: TRBJ2-7; V: TRBV6-5; DNA: TGTGCCAGCAGTTACGCGGGACAGCCGGTCTACGAGCAGTACTTC; CDR3: CASSYAGQPVYEQYF
size: NA; D: TRBD1; J: TRBJ1-2; V: TRBV19; DNA: TGTGCCAGCCAGCGAGACAGGGGGCGATTTGAGTGGGGTGGCTACACCTTC; CDR3: CASQRDRGRFEWGGYTF
size: once; D: NA; J: TRBJ1-1; V: TRBV6-5; DNA: TGTGCCAGCGGGGGGTTCCGGGGAGGCCCTGAAGCTTTCTTT; CDR3: CASGGFRGGPEAFF
size: NA; D: NA; J: TRBJ2-5; V: TRBV3-1/TRBV3-2; DNA: TGTGCCAGCAGCCAACTTAGGGGAGAGACCCAGTACTTC; CDR3: CASSQLRGETQYF
size: NA; D: NA; J: TRBJ2-5; V: TRBV5-4; DNA: TGTGCCAGCAGCACCCCACAGGGTTCCCAAGAGACCCAGTACTTC; CDR3: CASSTPQGSQETQYF
size: NA; D: NA; J: TRBJ1-4; V: TRBV5-1; DNA: TGCGCCAGCAGCTTGGGAAGGGGTTCGACTAATGAAAAACTGTTTTTT; CDR3: CASSLGRGSTNEKLFF
size: once; D: NA; J: TRBJ1-5; V: TRBV6-5; DNA: TGTGCCAGCATCCTTGCCCGGGGAAGCAATCAGCCCCAGCATTTT; CDR3: CASILARGSNQPQHF
size: NA; D: NA; J: TRBJ1-2; V: TRBV11-1; DNA: TGTGCCAGCAGCTTATTTCCAGGCCACTATGGCTACACCTTC; CDR3: CASSLFPGHYGYTF
size: once; D: TRBD1; J: TRBJ2-7; V: TRBV6-5; DNA: TGTGCCAGCAGTTTATCCGCCGGGACAGGGTACTACGAGCAGTACTTC; CDR3: CASSLSAGTGYYEQYF
size: NA; D: NA; J: TRBJ1-2; V: TRBV5-6; DNA: TGTGCCAGCATCCGAAGCTACCGGGCGCAAACTAGCCTCTATGGCTACACCTTC; CDR3: CASIRSYRAQTSLYGYTF
size: NA; D: TRBD2; J: TRBJ2-3; V: TRBV25-1; DNA: TGTGCCAGCAGTGGCGGACTAGCGGGGATCGACGGCACAGATACGCAGTATTTT; CDR3: CASSGGLAGIDGTDTQYF
size: NA; D: NA; J: TRBJ2-7; V: TRBV6-1; DNA: TGTGCCAGCAGTGAAGCGGCAGACTATTACTACGAGCAGTACTTC; CDR3: CASSEAADYYYEQYF
size: NA; D: TRBD1; J: TRBJ1-1; V: TRBV28; DNA: TGTGCCAGCAGTCCCTGGGGCAGGGGGTTTGCTGAAGCTTTCTTT; CDR3: CASSPWGRGFAEAFF
size: NA; D: NA; J: TRBJ1-1; V: TRBV5-4; DNA: TGTGCCAGCAGGACCCAGGGGAGCACTGAAGCTTTCTTT; CDR3: CASRTQGSTEAFF
size: NA; D: NA; J: TRBJ1-2; V: TRBV27; DNA: TGTGCCAGCAGTTTTACAGGCAACTATGGCTACACCTTC; CDR3: CASSFTGNYGYTF
size: NA; D: TRBD1; J: TRBJ1-2; V: TRBV10-3; DNA: TGTGCCATCAAGGGAATGACAGGGGATTACGGCTACACCTTC; CDR3: CAIKGMTGDYGYTF
size: few; D: TRBD1; J: TRBJ1-5; V: TRBV15; DNA: TGTGCCACCAGCACCGGGACAGGCAATCAGCCCCAGCATTTT; CDR3: CATSTGTGNQPQHF
size: few; D: TRBD1; J: TRBJ2-7; V: TRBV30; DNA: TGTGCCTGGGTTGATGGAGACAGGCAGGGGGACGAGCAGTACTTC; CDR3: CAWVDGDRQGDEQYF
size: NA; D: NA; J: TRBJ2-1; V: TRBV12-3/TRBV12-4; DNA: TGTGCCAGCAGTCCTAGTTGGGATGAGCAGTTCTTC; CDR3: CASSPSWDEQFF
size: NA; D: TRBD1; J: TRBJ1-1; V: TRBV27; DNA: TGTGCCAGCAGACCGATTAACAGGGGGCCTGGGACTGAAGCTTTCTTT; CDR3: CASRPINRGPGTEAFF
size: NA; D: NA; J: TRBJ1-2; V: TRBV6-5; DNA: TGTCTTTCGGGGTCGGCCTATGGCTACACCTTC; CDR3: CLSGSAYGYTF
size: NA; D: NA; J: TRBJ1-2; V: TRBV5-1; DNA: TGCGCCAGCAGCTTGGGCTCGACAGACACTCTCTATGGCTACACCTTC; CDR3: CASSLGSTDTLYGYTF
size: NA; D: NA; J: TRBJ1-6; V: TRBV6-5; DNA: TGTGCCAGCAGGGACTCCAGCTCCTATAATTCACCCCTCCACTTT; CDR3: CASRDSSSYNSPLHF
size: NA; D: TRBD1; J: TRBJ1-1; V: TRBV5-1; DNA: TGCGCCACCGGGACAGGGGCCGACACTGAAGCTTTCTTT; CDR3: CATGTGADTEAFF
size: NA; D: NA; J: TRBJ2-5; V: TRBV5-1; DNA: TGCGCCAGCAGCTTAGCGGCCCAAGAGACCCAGTACTTC; CDR3: CASSLAAQETQYF
size: NA; D: TRBD1; J: TRBJ2-4; V: TRBV18; DNA: TGTGCCAGCTCACCCTCGACAGGGACCAAAAACATTCAGTACTTC; CDR3: CASSPSTGTKNIQYF
size: NA; D: TRBD1; J: TRBJ2-7; V: TRBV13; DNA: TGTGCCAGCAGAAAACAGGGGGCGATGGGCGAGCAGTACTTC; CDR3: CASRKQGAMGEQYF
size: NA; D: TRBD1; J: TRBJ1-3; V: TRBV18; DNA: TGTGCCAGCTCACCTCCGGGACAGGGGGCGTTTAGAAACACCATATATTTT; CDR3: CASSPPGQGAFRNTIYF
size: NA; D: TRBD1; J: TRBJ2-7; V: TRBV6-5; DNA: TGTGCCAGCAGGCCGGGACAGGGGCCCTACGAGCAGTACTTC; CDR3: CASRPGQGPYEQYF
size: once; D: TRBD1; J: TRBJ2-2; V: TRBV5-1; DNA: TGCGCCAGCAGCCCCGGGACAGGGAGCATCGCCGGGGAGCTGTTTTTT; CDR3: CASSPGTGSIAGELFF
size: NA; D: NA; J: TRBJ1-1; V: TRBV30; DNA: TGTGCCTGGAGTGGCCGGGAAGAAGCTTTCTTT; CDR3: CAWSGREEAFF
size: NA; D: TRBD1; J: TRBJ2-3; V: TRBV4-2; DNA: TGTGCCAGCAGCCAAGAGGGACAGGGCGGAGGCACAGATACGCAGTATTTT; CDR3: CASSQEGQGGGTDTQYF
size: NA; D: TRBD1; J: TRBJ1-2; V: TRBV30; DNA: TGTGCCTGGCAACCCGGGACAGTTTATGGCTACACCTTC; CDR3: CAWQPGTVYGYTF
size: NA; D: TRBD2; J: TRBJ2-3; V: TRBV18; DNA: TGTGCCAGCTCACCCCCCGCTAGCGGGGGGCGCACAGATACGCAGTATTTT; CDR3: CASSPPASGGRTDTQYF
size: NA; D: NA; J: TRBJ1-1; V: TRBV2; DNA: TGTGCCAGCAGTGTTGAAGGTTGGAGGGAAGCTTTCTTT; CDR3: CASSVEGWREAFF